This entry features one T cell receptor (beta chain) sequence. Blood was sampled at baseline, cycle 4 day 1, and cycle 7 day 1. The data were obtained in a study of OX40 agonist ivuxolimab in advanced cancers. Germline loops: CDR1 SGHRS, CDR2 YFSETQ. This CDR3 spans 17 amino acids. The V and J ends lost 0 bases and 7 bases respectively, with 22 bases between them. Assay: immunoSEQ multiplex PCR; the TCRdb copy retains only in-frame clones and omits some. The profile shows tens of thousands of clones, about 86% of them singletons. The chain combines TRBV5-1 with TRBJ1-2; a weak D match, TRBD1 (6 bases). The sample was CD4+ or CD8+ T cells sorted from blood, taken in a trial of the OX40 agonist ivuxolimab. The TCR originated in an adult with an advanced solid tumor such as melanoma, head and neck, liver or kidney cancer. CDR3 bases: TGCGCCAGCAGCTTGGTGTCAGGGGACGCGACCCGGGGTGGCTACACCTTC. Translating gives CASSLVSGDATRGGYTF.